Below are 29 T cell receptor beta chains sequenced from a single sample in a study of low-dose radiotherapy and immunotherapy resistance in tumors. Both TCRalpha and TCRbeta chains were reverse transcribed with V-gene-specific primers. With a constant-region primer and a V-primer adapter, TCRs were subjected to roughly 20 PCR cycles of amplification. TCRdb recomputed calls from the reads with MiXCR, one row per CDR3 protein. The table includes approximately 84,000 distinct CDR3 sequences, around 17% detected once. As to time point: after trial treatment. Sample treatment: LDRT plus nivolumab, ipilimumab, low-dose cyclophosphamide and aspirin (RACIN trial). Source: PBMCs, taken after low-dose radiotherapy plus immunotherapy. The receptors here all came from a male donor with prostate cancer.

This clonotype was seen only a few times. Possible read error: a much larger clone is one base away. The CDR3 DNA sequence: TGTGCCAGCAGCTTACCGGGAAGCTCCTACAATGAGCAGTTCTTC. Protein product: CASSLPGSSYNEQFF. The V call is TRBV28, the J call TRBJ2-1, with D possibly TRBD2 on 5 matching bases. This CDR3 spans 15 amino acids. Germline assignment: CDR1 MDHEN and CDR2 SYDVKM. V was trimmed by 6 bases and J by 0 bases, leaving 12 bases between them.

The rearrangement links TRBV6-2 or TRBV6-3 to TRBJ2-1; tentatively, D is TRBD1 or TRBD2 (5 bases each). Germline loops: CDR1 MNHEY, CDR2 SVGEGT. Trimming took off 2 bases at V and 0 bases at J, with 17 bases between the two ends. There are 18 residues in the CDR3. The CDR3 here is CASSYVTPGPSSYNEQFF. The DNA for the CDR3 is TGTGCCAGCAGTTACGTTACTCCGGGACCGAGCTCCTACAATGAGCAGTTCTTC.

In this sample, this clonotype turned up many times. CDR3 nucleotide sequence: TGCAGCGTTGTTGTGGGAGCGGGGGGGACTTCCTACAATGAGCAGTTCTTC. It translates to CSVVVGAGGTSYNEQFF. The genes are TRBV29-1 and TRBJ2-1; 10 bases align to TRBD2. After removal of 4 bases from V and 1 base from J, the junction contained 10 bases not matched to a gene. The CDR3 is 17 residues long. Per the germline V gene, CDR1 is SQVTM and CDR2 is ANQGSEA.

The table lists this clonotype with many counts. The CDR3 protein is CASSKFRQDYGYTF. In DNA form, the CDR3 reads TGTGCCAGCAGCAAATTCCGGCAGGACTATGGCTACACCTTC. This sequence joins TRBV28 and TRBJ1-2; D is uncertain. Germline values: CDR1 MDHEN, CDR2 SYDVKM. There are 14 residues in the CDR3. Trimming shortened V by 6 bases and J by 3 bases, and 14 bases separated the two germline ends.

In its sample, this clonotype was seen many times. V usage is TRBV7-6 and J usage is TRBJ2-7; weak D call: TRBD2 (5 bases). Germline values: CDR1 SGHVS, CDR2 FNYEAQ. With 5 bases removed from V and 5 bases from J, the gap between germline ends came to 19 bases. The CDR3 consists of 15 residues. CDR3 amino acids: CASSPPRAAGDEQYF. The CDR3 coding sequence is TGTGCCAGCAGCCCACCTAGGGCGGCCGGGGACGAGCAGTACTTC.

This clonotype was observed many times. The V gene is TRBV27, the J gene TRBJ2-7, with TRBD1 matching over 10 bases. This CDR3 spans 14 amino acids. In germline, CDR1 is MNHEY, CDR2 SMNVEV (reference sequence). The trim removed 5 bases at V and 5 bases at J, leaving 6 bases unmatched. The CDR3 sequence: CASSLRTGGHEQYF. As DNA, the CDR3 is TGTGCCAGCAGTCTGCGGACAGGGGGGCACGAGCAGTACTTC.

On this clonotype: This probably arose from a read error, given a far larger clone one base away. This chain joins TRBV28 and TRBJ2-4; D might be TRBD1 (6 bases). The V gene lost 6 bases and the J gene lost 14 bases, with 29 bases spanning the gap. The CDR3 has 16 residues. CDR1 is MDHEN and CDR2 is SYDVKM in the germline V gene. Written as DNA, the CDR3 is TGTGCCAGCAGCCAGGGGTCGGCAGTGTACCAAGAGACCGAGTACTTC. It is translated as CASSQGSAVYQETEYF.

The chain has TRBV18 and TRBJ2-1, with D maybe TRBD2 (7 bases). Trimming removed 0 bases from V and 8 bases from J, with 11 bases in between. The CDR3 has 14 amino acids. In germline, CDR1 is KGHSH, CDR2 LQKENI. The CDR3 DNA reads TGTGCCAGCTCACCACCCTGGGGGGGCGATGAGCAGTTCTTC. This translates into CASSPPWGGDEQFF. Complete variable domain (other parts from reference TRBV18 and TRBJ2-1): NAGVMQNPRHLVRRRGQEARLRCSPMKGHSHVYWYRQLPEEGLKFMVYLQKENIIDESGMPKERFSAEFPKEGPSILRIQQVVRGDSAAYFCASSPPWGGDEQFFGPGTRLTVL.

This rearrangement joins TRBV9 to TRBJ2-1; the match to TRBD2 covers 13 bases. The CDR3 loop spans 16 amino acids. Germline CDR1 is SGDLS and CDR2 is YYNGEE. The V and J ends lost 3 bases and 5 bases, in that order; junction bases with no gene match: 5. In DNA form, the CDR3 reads TGTGCCAGCAGCGCAACCGGGACTAGCGGGAACAATGAGCAGTTCTTC. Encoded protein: CASSATGTSGNNEQFF.

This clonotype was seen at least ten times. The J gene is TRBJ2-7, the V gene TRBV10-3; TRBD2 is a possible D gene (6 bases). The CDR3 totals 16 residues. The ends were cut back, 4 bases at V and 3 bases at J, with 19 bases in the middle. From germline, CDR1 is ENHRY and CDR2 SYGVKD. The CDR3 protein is CAISGPRLVPVYEQYF. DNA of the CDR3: TGTGCCATCAGTGGACCGCGACTAGTACCAGTCTACGAGCAGTACTTC.

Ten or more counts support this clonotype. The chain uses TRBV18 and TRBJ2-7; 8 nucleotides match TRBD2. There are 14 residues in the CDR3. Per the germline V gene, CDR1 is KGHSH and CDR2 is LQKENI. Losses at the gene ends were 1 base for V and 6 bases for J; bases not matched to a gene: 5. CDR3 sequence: CASSPLSGGTEQYF. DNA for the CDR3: TGTGCCAGCTCACCACTTTCGGGAGGGACCGAGCAGTACTTC.

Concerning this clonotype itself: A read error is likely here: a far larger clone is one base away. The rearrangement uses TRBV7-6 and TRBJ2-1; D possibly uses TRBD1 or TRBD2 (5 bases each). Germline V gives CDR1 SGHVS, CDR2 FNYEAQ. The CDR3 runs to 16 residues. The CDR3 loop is CASSPRQGPDYNERFF. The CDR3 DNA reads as TGTGCCAGCAGCCCAAGGCAGGGCCCAGACTACAATGAGCGGTTCTTC.

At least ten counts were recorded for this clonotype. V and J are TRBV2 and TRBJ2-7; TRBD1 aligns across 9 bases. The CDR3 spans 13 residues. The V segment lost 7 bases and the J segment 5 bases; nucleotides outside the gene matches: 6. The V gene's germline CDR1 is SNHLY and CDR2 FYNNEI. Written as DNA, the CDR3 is TGTGCCAGCATCATGGACAGGGGCGACGAGCAGTACTTC. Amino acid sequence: CASIMDRGDEQYF. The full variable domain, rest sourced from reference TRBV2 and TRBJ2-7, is EPEVTQTPSHQVTQMGQEVILRCVPISNHLYFYWYRQILGQKVEFLVSFYNNEISEKSEIFDDQFSVERPDGSNFTLKIRSTKLEDSAMYFCASIMDRGDEQYFGPGTRLTVT.

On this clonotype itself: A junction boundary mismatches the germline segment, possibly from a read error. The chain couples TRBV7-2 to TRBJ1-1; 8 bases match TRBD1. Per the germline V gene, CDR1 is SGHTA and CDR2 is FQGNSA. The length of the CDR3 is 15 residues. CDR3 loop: CASSTRHRGNTESFF. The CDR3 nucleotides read TGTGCCAGCAGCACCCGGCACAGGGGGAACACTGAATCTTTCTTT.

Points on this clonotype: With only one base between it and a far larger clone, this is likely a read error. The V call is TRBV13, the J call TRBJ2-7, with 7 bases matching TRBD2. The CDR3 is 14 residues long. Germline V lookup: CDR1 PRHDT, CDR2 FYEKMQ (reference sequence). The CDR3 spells CAGSQAGSSYEQYF. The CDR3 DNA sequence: TGTGCCGGCAGTCAAGCGGGGAGCTCCTACGAGCAGTACTTC.

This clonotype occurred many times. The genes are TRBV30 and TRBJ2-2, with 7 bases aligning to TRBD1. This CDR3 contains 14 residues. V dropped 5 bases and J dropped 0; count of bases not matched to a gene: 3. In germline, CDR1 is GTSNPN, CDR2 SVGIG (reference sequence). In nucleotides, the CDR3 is TGTGCCTGGGGCAGGGGGACGAACACCGGGGAGCTGTTTTTT. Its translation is CAWGRGTNTGELFF.

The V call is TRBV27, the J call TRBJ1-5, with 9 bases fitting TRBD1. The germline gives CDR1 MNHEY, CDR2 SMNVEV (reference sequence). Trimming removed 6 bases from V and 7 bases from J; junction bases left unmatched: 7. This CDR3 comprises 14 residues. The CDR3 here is CASRRTGAVQPQHF. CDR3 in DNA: TGTGCCAGCAGACGGACAGGGGCGGTGCAGCCCCAGCATTTT.

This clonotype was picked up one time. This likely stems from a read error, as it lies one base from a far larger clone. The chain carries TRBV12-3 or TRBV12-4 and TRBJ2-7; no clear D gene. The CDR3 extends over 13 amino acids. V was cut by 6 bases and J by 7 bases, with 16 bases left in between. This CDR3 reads CASRTRLTNEQYF. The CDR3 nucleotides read TGTGCCAGCAGGACCCGACTTACCAATGAGCAGTACTTC.

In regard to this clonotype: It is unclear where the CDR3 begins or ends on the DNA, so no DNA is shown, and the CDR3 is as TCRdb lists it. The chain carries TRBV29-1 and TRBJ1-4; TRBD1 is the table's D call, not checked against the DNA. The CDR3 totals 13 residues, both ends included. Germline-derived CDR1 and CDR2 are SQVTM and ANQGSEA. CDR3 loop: CSGGDQREKLFFF.

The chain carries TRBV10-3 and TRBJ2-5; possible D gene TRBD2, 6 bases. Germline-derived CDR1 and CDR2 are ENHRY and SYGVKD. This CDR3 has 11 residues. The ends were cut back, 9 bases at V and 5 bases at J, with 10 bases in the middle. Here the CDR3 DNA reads TGTGCCATTCGGGAGCGGGAGACCCAGTACTTC. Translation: CAIRERETQYF.

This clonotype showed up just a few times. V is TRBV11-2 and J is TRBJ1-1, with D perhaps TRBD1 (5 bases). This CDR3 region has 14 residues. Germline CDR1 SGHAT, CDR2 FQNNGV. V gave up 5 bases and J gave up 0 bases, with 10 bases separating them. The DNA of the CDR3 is TGTGCCAGCAGCCCGGCGGGGGTGAACACTGAAGCTTTCTTT. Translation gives CASSPAGVNTEAFF.

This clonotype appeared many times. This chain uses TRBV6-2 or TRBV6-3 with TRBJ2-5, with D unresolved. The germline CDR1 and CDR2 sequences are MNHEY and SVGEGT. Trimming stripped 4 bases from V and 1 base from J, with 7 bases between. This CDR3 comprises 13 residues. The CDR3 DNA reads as TGTGCCAGCAGTTTGAGACGCCAAGAGACCCAGTACTTC. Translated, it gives CASSLRRQETQYF.

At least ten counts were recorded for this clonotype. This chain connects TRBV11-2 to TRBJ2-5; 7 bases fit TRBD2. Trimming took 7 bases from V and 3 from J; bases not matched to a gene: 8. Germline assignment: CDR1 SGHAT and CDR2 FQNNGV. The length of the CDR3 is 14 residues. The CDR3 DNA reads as TGTGCCAGCACCAAGACTCTAGCGGAAGAGACCCAGTACTTC. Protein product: CASTKTLAEETQYF.

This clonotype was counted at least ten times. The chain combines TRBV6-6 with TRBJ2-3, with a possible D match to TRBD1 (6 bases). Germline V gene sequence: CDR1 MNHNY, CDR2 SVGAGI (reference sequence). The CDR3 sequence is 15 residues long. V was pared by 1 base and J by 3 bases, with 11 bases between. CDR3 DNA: TGTGCCAGCAGTTACTACAGGGAAAATACAGATACGCAGTATTTT. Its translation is CASSYYRENTDTQYF.

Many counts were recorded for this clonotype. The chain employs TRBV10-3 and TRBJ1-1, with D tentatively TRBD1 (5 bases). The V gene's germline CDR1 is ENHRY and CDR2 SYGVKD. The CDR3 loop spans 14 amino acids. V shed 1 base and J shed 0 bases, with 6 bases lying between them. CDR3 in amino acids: CAISEWTLNTEAFF. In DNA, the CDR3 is TGTGCCATCAGTGAGTGGACACTGAACACTGAAGCTTTCTTT.

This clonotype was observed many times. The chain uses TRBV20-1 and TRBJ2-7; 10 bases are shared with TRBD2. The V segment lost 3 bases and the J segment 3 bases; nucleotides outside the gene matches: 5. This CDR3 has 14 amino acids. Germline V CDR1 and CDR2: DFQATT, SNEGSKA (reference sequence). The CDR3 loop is CSASPLAGVYEQYF. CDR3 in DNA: TGCAGTGCTAGCCCCCTAGCGGGAGTCTACGAGCAGTACTTC.

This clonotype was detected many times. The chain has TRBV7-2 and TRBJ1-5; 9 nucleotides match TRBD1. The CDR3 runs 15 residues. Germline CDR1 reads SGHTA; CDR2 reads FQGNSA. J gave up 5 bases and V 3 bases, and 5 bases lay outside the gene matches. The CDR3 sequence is CASSFGTGTHQPQHF. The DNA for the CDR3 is TGTGCCAGCAGCTTTGGGACAGGGACACATCAGCCCCAGCATTTT. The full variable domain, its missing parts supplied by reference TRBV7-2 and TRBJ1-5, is GAGVSQSPSNKVTEKGKDVELRCDPISGHTALYWYRQSLGQGLEFLIYFQGNSAPDKSGLPSDRFSAERTGGSVSTLTIQRTQQEDSAVYLCASSFGTGTHQPQHFGDGTRLSIL.

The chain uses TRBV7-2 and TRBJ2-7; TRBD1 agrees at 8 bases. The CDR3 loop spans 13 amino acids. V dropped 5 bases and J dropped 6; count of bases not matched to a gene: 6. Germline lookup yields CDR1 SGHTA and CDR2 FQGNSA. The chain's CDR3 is CASSQGQATEQYF. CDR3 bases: TGTGCCAGCAGCCAGGGACAGGCGACCGAGCAGTACTTC.

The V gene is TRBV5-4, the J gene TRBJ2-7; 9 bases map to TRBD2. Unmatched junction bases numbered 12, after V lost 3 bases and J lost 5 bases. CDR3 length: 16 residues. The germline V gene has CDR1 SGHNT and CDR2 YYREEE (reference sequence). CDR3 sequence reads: CASSYGTSLHNHEQYF. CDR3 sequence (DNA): TGTGCCAGCAGCTACGGGACTAGCCTTCATAACCACGAGCAGTACTTC.